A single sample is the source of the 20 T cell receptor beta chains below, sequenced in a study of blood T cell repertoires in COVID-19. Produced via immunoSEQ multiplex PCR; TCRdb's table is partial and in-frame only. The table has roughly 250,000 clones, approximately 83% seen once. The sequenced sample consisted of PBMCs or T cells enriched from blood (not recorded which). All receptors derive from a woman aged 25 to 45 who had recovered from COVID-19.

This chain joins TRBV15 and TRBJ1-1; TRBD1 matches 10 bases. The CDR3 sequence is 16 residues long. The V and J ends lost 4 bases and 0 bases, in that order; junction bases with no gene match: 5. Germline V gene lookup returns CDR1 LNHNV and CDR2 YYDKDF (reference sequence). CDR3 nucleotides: TGTGCCACCAGCACCCGACAGGGGGCGCTGAACACTGAAGCTTTCTTT. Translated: CATSTRQGALNTEAFF.

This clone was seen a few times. CDR3 residues: CASSLLGTWDGNTIYF. In nucleotides, the CDR3 is TGTGCCAGCAGTTTGTTAGGGACTTGGGATGGCAACACCATATATTTT. The chain has TRBV28 and TRBJ1-3; possible D gene TRBD1, 5 bases. V lost 3 bases and J 7 bases, leaving 19 bases between the germline ends. This CDR3 has 16 residues. Germline lookup yields CDR1 MDHEN and CDR2 SYDVKM.

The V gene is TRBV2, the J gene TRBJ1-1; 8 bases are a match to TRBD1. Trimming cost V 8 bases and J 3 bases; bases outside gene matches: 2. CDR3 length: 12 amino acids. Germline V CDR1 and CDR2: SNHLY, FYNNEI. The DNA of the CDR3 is TGTGCCAGCTACAGGGGGGACACTGAAGCTTTCTTT. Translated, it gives CASYRGDTEAFF.

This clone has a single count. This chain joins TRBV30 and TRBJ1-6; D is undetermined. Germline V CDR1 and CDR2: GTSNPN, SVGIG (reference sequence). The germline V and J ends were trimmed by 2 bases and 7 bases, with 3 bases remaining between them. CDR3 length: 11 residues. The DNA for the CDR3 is TGTGCCTGGAGTCAGAATTCACCCCTCCACTTT. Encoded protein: CAWSQNSPLHF. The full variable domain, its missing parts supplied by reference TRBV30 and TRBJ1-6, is SQTIHQWPATLVQPVGSPLSLECTVEGTSNPNLYWYRQAAGRGLQLLFYSVGIGQISSEVPQNLSASRPQDRQFILSSKKLLLSDSGFYLCAWSQNSPLHFGNGTRLTVT.

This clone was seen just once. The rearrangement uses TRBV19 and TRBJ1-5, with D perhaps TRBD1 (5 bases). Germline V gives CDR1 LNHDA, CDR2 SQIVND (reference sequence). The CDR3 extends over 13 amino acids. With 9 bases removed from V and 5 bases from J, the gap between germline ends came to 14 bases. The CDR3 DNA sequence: TGTGCCAGCGTTCAGGGCCGGGATCAGCCCCAGCATTTT. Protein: CASVQGRDQPQHF.

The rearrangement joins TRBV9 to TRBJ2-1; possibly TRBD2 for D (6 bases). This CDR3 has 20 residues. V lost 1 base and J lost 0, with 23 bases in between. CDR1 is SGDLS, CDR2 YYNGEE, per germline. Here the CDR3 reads CASSVPNRDVSGSSYNEQFF. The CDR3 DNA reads TGTGCCAGCAGCGTACCTAACCGGGACGTCTCCGGGAGCTCCTACAATGAGCAGTTCTTC.

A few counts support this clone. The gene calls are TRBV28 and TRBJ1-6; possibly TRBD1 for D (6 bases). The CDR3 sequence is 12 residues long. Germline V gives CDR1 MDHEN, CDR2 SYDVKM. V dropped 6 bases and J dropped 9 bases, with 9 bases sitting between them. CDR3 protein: CASSDRSSPLHF. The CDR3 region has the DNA TGTGCCAGCAGCGACAGGAGTTCACCCCTCCACTTT.

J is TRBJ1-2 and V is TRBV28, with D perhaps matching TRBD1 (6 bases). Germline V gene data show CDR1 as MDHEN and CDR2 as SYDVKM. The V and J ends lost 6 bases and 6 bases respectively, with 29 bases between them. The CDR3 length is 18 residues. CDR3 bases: TGTGCCAGCAGATCCCAGGGGAGGGTCTTCTTTGCCCTCCATGGCTACACCTTC. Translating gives CASRSQGRVFFALHGYTF.

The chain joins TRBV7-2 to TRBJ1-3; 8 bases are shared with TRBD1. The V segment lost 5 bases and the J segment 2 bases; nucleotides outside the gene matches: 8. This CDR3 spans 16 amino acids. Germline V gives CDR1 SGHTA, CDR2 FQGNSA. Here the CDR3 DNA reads TGTGCCAGCAGCGCTCAGACAGGGGTGGCTGGAAACACCATATATTTT. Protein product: CASSAQTGVAGNTIYF.

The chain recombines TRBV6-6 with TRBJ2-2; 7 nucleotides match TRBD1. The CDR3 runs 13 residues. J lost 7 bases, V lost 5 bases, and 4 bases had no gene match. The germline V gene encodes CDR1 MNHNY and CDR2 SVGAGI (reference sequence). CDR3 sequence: CASSTTGFGELFF. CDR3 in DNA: TGTGCCAGCAGTACGACAGGGTTCGGGGAGCTGTTTTTT.

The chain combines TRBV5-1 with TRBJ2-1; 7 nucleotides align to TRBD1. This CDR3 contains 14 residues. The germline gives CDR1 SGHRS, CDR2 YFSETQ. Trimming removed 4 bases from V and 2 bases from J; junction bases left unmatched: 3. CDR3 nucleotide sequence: TGCGCCAGCAGCAGGGGGCTTGCCTACAATGAGCAGTTCTTC. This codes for CASSRGLAYNEQFF.

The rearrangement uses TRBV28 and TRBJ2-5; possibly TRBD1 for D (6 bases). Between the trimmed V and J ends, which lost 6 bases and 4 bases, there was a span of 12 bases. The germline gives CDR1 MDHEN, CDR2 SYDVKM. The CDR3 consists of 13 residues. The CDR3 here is CASSQQGRETQYF. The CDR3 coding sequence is TGTGCCAGCAGCCAACAGGGTCGAGAGACCCAGTACTTC.

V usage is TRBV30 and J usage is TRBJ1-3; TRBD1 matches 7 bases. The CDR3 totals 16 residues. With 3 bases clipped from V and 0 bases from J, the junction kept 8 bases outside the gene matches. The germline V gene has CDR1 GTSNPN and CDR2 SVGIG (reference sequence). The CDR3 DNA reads TGTGCCTGGAGACCACCCGGACAGGACTCTGGAAACACCATATATTTT. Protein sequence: CAWRPPGQDSGNTIYF.

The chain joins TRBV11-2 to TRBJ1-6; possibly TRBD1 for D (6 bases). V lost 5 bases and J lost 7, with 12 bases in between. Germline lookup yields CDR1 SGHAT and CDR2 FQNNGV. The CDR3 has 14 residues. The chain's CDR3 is CASSRTGNNSPLHF. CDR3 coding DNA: TGTGCCAGCAGCCGAACAGGGAACAATTCACCCCTCCACTTT.

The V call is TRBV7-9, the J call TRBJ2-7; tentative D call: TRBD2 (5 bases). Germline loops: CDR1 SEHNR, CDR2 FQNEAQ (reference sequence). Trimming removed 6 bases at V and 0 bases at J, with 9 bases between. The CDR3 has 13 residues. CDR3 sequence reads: CASSHDYSYEQYF. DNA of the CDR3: TGTGCCAGCAGTCACGACTACTCCTACGAGCAGTACTTC.

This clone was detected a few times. The CDR3 nucleotides read TGTGCCAGCAGCTACACGTTGGCAGAAGTCTCCTACGAGCAGTACTTC. Amino acids: CASSYTLAEVSYEQYF. This sequence joins TRBV11-2 and TRBJ2-7, with no clear D. V was trimmed by 4 bases and J by 0 bases, leaving 16 bases between them. There are 16 residues in the CDR3. Germline V gene lookup returns CDR1 SGHAT and CDR2 FQNNGV. The whole variable domain, remainder taken from reference TRBV11-2 and TRBJ2-7, is EAGVAQSPRYKIIEKRQSVAFWCNPISGHATLYWYQQILGQGPKLLIQFQNNGVVDDSQLPKDRFSAERLKGVDSTLKIQPAKLEDSAVYLCASSYTLAEVSYEQYFGPGTRLTVT.

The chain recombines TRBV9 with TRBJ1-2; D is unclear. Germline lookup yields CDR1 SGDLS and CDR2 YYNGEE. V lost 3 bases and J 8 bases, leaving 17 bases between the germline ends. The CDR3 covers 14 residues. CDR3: CASSETGFLGGYTF. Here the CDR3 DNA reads TGTGCCAGCAGCGAGACGGGATTTCTAGGAGGCTACACCTTC.

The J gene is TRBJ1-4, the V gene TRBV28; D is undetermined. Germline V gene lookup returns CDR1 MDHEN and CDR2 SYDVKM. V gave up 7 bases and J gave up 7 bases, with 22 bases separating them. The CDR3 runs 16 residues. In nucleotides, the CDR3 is TGTGCCAGCACCAAAGGCGGCCTTGAAGCCCGTGAAAAACTGTTTTTT. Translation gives CASTKGGLEAREKLFF.

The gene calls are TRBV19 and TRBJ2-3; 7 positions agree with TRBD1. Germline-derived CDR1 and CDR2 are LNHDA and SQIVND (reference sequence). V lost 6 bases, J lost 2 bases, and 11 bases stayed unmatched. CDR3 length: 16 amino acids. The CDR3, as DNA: TGTGCCAGTAGCTTTCAGTGGACAGGAGTCACAGATACGCAGTATTTT. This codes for CASSFQWTGVTDTQYF.

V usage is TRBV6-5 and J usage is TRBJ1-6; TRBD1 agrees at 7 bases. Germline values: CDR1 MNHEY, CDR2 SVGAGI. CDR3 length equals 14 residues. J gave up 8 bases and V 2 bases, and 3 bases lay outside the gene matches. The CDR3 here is CASSYEQGYSPLHF. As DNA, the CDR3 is TGTGCCAGCAGTTACGAACAGGGGTATTCACCCCTCCACTTT.